This T cell receptor beta chain was captured by sequencing in a study of blood T cell repertoires in COVID-19. Whole-study context: Acute and convalescent COVID-19 specimens originated in the United States, Italy and Spain. T cells, B-cell-depleted T cells, or PBMCs provided the cDNA or gDNA that served as material.

With 3 bases removed from V and 13 bases from J, the gap between germline ends came to 10 bases. Looked up from germline, CDR1 is LGHNT and CDR2 is FRNRAP. The CDR3 sequence is 12 residues long. The Seattle site enrolled patients during active infection and followed them longitudinally. The protocol was immunoSEQ multiplex PCR, while the TCRdb copy is restricted to in-frame clones and leaves out a portion. The table records more than 300,000 clones, more than 70% of them present only once. The gene calls are TRBV12-5 and TRBJ1-6; no definite D call. The source material was peripheral blood. The clonotype was recovered from a woman in her seventies with COVID-19, enrolled during active disease. CDR3 region: CASGFSGTPLHF. DNA for the CDR3: TGTGCTAGTGGTTTTTCCGGTACTCCCCTCCACTTT.